One and the same sample provided the 20 T cell receptor beta chains below, sequenced in a study of T cell responses to AZD1222 COVID-19 vaccine. This table comes from immunoSEQ multiplex PCR, and its TCRdb copy is limited to in-frame clones, with some not included. The table has about 150,000 clones, approximately 94% seen once; the top ten hold about 1.9%. The sequencing used peripheral blood, collected on day 0 of AZD1222 vaccination. All receptors derive from an adult in good health.

The table lists this clone with a count of one. The genes are TRBV19 and TRBJ1-6; D is uncertain. The V gene lost 5 bases and the J gene lost 5 bases, with 22 bases spanning the gap. The CDR3 runs to 18 residues. CDR1 is LNHDA and CDR2 is SQIVND in the germline V gene (reference sequence). CDR3 DNA sequence: TGTGCCAGTAGTCCCGGACCATGGCTCCAACAAAATAATTCACCCCTCCACTTT. Its translation: CASSPGPWLQQNNSPLHF.

This clone was seen just once. The genes are TRBV25-1 and TRBJ1-3; D is perhaps TRBD1 (5 bases). V was clipped by 1 base and J by 0 bases, with 7 bases between them. The germline V gene has CDR1 MGHDK and CDR2 SYGVNS. The CDR3 has 15 amino acids. The CDR3 DNA reads TGTGCCAGCAGTGAATGGGGGAACTCTGGAAACACCATATATTTT. This translates into CASSEWGNSGNTIYF.

The chain links TRBV29-1 to TRBJ1-4; D might be TRBD1 (6 bases). The CDR3 totals 13 residues. V dropped 4 bases and J dropped 8 bases, with 14 bases sitting between them. Germline V lookup: CDR1 SQVTM, CDR2 ANQGSEA. In DNA form, the CDR3 reads TGCAGCGTTGGAGGCAGGGGAGGAGAAAAACTGTTTTTT. It yields the protein CSVGGRGGEKLFF.

The V call is TRBV5-6, the J call TRBJ2-1, with D unresolved. V was pared by 2 bases and J by 3 bases, with 12 bases between. The CDR3 totals 15 residues. Germline lookup yields CDR1 SGHDT and CDR2 YYEEEE. CDR3 sequence: CASSLRLVSYNEQFF. The CDR3 DNA is TGTGCCAGCAGCTTAAGGCTAGTGAGCTACAATGAGCAGTTCTTC.

The rearrangement joins TRBV5-1 to TRBJ1-2, with 9 bases fitting TRBD1. Germline V gene data show CDR1 as SGHRS and CDR2 as YFSETQ. The CDR3 has 16 amino acids. The ends lost 1 base at V and 5 bases at J; junction bases unmatched: 9. The CDR3 protein is CASSLPLVGQGYGYTF. CDR3 coding DNA: TGCGCCAGCAGCTTGCCCCTCGTCGGACAGGGGTATGGCTACACCTTC.

This chain uses TRBV7-9 with TRBJ1-2; D uncertain. Trimming left V 1 base short and J 0 bases short, with 6 bases between. The length of the CDR3 is 14 residues. Germline V lookup: CDR1 SEHNR, CDR2 FQNEAQ (reference sequence). The CDR3 protein is CASSLVTANYGYTF. CDR3 sequence (DNA): TGTGCCAGCAGCTTAGTAACCGCTAACTATGGCTACACCTTC.

The chain couples TRBV5-1 to TRBJ1-1, with D possibly matching TRBD1 (5 bases). V was trimmed by 6 bases and J by 8 bases, leaving 17 bases between them. The germline V gene has CDR1 SGHRS and CDR2 YFSETQ. This CDR3 comprises 13 residues. For the CDR3, the DNA is TGCGCCAGCAACCATGGGGGAGGTACCGAAGCTTTCTTT. Residues: CASNHGGGTEAFF.

The chain links TRBV10-3 to TRBJ1-2; 9 positions agree with TRBD1. V trimming: 7 bases; J trimming: 2 bases; junction bases outside the gene matches: 11. CDR3 size: 16 residues. CDR1 ENHRY and CDR2 SYGVKD come from the germline V gene. Written as DNA, the CDR3 is TGTGCCATCAACCCCTCAGGGACAGGGCGCAACTATGGCTACACCTTC. The encoded protein is CAINPSGTGRNYGYTF.

J is TRBJ2-3 and V is TRBV5-1; D ambiguous. The CDR3 has 14 amino acids. Germline values: CDR1 SGHRS, CDR2 YFSETQ. Between the trimmed V and J ends, which lost 0 bases and 4 bases, there was a span of 9 bases. Here the CDR3 DNA reads TGCGCCAGCAGCTTGGAGGGCCAGTCAGATACGCAGTATTTT. Its translation is CASSLEGQSDTQYF.

The chain recombines TRBV6-5 with TRBJ1-1, with a tentative D call TRBD1 (6 bases). The ends were cut back, 7 bases at V and 6 bases at J, with 15 bases in the middle. Germline V CDR1 and CDR2: MNHEY, SVGAGI. The CDR3 is made up of 13 amino acids. The CDR3: CASTKTGGAEAFF. Here the CDR3 DNA reads TGTGCCAGCACCAAGACAGGAGGGGCTGAAGCTTTCTTT.

V usage is TRBV29-1 and J usage is TRBJ1-1; 8 bases match TRBD1. Germline V CDR1 and CDR2: SQVTM, ANQGSEA. Trimming cost V 6 bases and J 4 bases; bases outside gene matches: 7. The CDR3 extends over 13 amino acids. The CDR3 sequence: CSVRTGTLTEAFF. CDR3 bases: TGCAGCGTCCGGACAGGGACCCTCACTGAAGCTTTCTTT. Together with reference TRBV29-1 and TRBJ1-1, the CDR3 gives the full variable domain: SAVISQKPSRDICQRGTSLTIQCQVDSQVTMMFWYRQQPGQSLTLIATANQGSEATYESGFVIDKFPISRPNLTFSTLTVSNMSPEDSSIYLCSVRTGTLTEAFFGQGTRLTVV.

This chain connects TRBV5-1 to TRBJ1-2, with 8 nucleotides matching TRBD1. The CDR3 runs to 14 residues. Germline V gives CDR1 SGHRS, CDR2 YFSETQ. Losses at the gene ends were 4 bases for V and 4 bases for J; bases not matched to a gene: 6. The CDR3 nucleotides read TGCGCCAGCAGCCTGGACAGGGTAGGCTATGGCTACACCTTC. Translation gives CASSLDRVGYGYTF.

The gene calls are TRBV12-3 or TRBV12-4 and TRBJ2-1; 8 bases agree with TRBD1. V was clipped by 7 bases and J by 9 bases; unmatched bases: 8. The CDR3 covers 13 residues. The CDR3: CASIRTGRGEQFF. The CDR3 nucleotides read TGTGCCAGCATCCGGACAGGGCGAGGTGAGCAGTTCTTC.

V gene TRBV6-1 combines with J gene TRBJ2-2; D perhaps matches TRBD2 (5 bases). Per the germline V gene, CDR1 is MNHNS and CDR2 is SASEGT. V was trimmed by 2 bases and J by 4 bases, leaving 11 bases between them. There are 15 residues in the CDR3. The CDR3 region has the DNA TGTGCCAGCAGTGAAAGGCTAGGAGGCACCGGGGAGCTGTTTTTT. Translated: CASSERLGGTGELFF.

V usage is TRBV4-2 and J usage is TRBJ2-5; possibly TRBD1 or TRBD2 for D (5 bases each). Germline CDR1 is LGHNA and CDR2 is YNFKEQ. The CDR3 has 16 amino acids. V was clipped by 1 base and J by 4 bases, with 16 bases between them. The CDR3 region has the DNA TGTGCCAGCAGCCAAGCAAAGTACGGGGCGGGAGAGACCCAGTACTTC. Protein product: CASSQAKYGAGETQYF.

V is TRBV28 and J is TRBJ1-6, with a weak D call TRBD1 (5 bases). Trimming shortened V by 9 bases and J by 9 bases, and 15 bases separated the two germline ends. CDR1 is MDHEN and CDR2 is SYDVKM in the germline V gene. The CDR3 is 13 amino acids. The CDR3 DNA is TGTGCCAGTTTGAGAGGGGTTGGTTCACCCCTCCACTTT. It is translated as CASLRGVGSPLHF.

The gene calls are TRBV11-2 and TRBJ2-2; 8 bases map to TRBD2. The CDR3 has 14 amino acids. Losses at the gene ends were 6 bases for V and 4 bases for J; bases not matched to a gene: 4. Germline loops: CDR1 SGHAT, CDR2 FQNNGV. Here the CDR3 reads CASRFSGSTGELFF. The CDR3 DNA sequence: TGTGCCAGCAGGTTCAGCGGGAGCACCGGGGAGCTGTTTTTT.

The CDR3 sequence is CASSAYSDEQYF. The CDR3 nucleotides are TGTGCCAGCAGCGCGTACAGCGACGAGCAGTACTTC. The chain links TRBV7-9 to TRBJ2-7; D is ambiguous. CDR3 length: 12 amino acids. The germline V gene encodes CDR1 SEHNR and CDR2 FQNEAQ (reference sequence). V lost 5 bases and J lost 5, with 10 bases in between.

The rearrangement uses TRBV15 and TRBJ2-3; 10 positions agree with TRBD2. The J segment lost 3 bases and the V segment lost 0 bases, leaving 6 bases of the junction unmatched. Germline V gene lookup returns CDR1 LNHNV and CDR2 YYDKDF (reference sequence). This CDR3 contains 17 residues. The CDR3 coding sequence is TGTGCCACCAGCAGAGATCCTGCAGCGGGAGGGACAGATACGCAGTATTTT. Translated, it gives CATSRDPAAGGTDTQYF. Complete variable domain (other parts from reference TRBV15 and TRBJ2-3): DAMVIQNPRYQVTQFGKPVTLSCSQTLNHNVMYWYQQKSSQAPKLLFHYYDKDFNNEADTPDNFQSRRPNTSFCFLDIRSPGLGDTAMYLCATSRDPAAGGTDTQYFGPGTRLTVL.

The chain couples TRBV14 to TRBJ1-2, with a weak D call TRBD1 (5 bases). The germline V gene encodes CDR1 SGHDN and CDR2 FVKESK. V was shortened by 4 bases and J by 8 bases, with 17 bases between the two germline ends. This CDR3 is built from 14 residues. The CDR3 spells CASSPIGAVGGYTF. DNA for the CDR3: TGTGCCAGCAGCCCGATCGGGGCAGTCGGAGGCTACACCTTC.